These 2 T cell receptor beta chains came from one sample sequenced in a study of cytomegalovirus exposure and HLA in healthy donors (dated by TCRdb to 2017 to 2019). Libraries were constructed by the immunoSEQ multiplex PCR assay. For the multiplex PCR, a mixture combining 60 forward primers for TCR Vbeta segments and 13 reverse primers for TCR Jbeta segments was used. As stored in TCRdb, this immuneACCESS dataset retains in-frame rearrangements with V and J assigned. A fraction of the clones does not appear; measured against another copy, unresolved V genes explain less than half of the discrepancy, and the remainder lacks a known reason. For this sample there are approximately 120,000 clones; roughly 77% appear just once. The ten largest account for 0.85% to 1.4% of the sample. The specimen sequenced was PBMCs. The receptors here all came from a woman aged 25-40 years in good health and CMV-seronegative.

This rearrangement joins TRBV6-5 to TRBJ1-2; 10 bases map to TRBD1. V shed 5 bases, J shed 8 bases, and the junction held 5 bases outside the gene matches. The CDR3 covers 13 residues. In germline, CDR1 is MNHEY, CDR2 SVGAGI. The CDR3 DNA reads TGTGCCAGCAGTCGGGACAGGGGTTTAGGCTACACCTTC. Translating gives CASSRDRGLGYTF.

CDR3 sequence reads: CASSPAGGGNQPQHF. DNA of the CDR3: TGTGCCAGCTCACCAGCAGGGGGAGGCAATCAGCCCCAGCATTTT. The V and J genes are TRBV18 and TRBJ1-5; TRBD1 matches 7 bases. This CDR3 has 15 residues. Unmatched junction bases numbered 3, after V lost 2 bases and J lost 2 bases. Per germline, CDR1 KGHSH and CDR2 LQKENI.